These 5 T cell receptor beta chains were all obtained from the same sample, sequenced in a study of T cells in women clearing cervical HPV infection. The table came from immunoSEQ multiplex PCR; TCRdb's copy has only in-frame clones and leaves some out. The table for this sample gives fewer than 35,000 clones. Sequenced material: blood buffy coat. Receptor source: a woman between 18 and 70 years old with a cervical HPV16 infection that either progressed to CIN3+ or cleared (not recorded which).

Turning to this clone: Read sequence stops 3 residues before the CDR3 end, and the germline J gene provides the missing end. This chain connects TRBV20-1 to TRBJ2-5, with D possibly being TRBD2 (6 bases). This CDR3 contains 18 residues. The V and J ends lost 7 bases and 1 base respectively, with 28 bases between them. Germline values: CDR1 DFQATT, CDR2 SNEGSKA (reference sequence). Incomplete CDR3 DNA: TGCAGTGTCCCACGACTAGTTGCTGGCTCATGGCCCCAAGAGACC. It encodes CSVPRLVAGSWPQET. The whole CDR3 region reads CSVPRLVAGSWPQETQYF.

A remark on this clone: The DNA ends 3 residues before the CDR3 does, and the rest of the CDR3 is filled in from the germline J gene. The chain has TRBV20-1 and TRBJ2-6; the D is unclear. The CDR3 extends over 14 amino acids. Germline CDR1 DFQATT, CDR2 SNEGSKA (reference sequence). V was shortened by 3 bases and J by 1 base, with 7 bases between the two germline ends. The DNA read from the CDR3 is TGCAGTGCTAGGGGCATGTCTGGGGCCAACGTC. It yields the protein CSARGMSGANV. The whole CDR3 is CSARGMSGANVLTF.

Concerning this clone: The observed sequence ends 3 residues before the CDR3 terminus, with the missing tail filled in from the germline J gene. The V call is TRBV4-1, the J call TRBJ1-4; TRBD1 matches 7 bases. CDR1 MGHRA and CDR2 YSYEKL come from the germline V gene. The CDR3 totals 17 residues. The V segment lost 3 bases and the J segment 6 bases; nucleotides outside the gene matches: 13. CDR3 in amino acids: CASSHPSGGRIYEKLFF. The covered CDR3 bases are TGCGCCAGCAGCCACCCTTCAGGGGGGAGGATCTATGAAAAA.

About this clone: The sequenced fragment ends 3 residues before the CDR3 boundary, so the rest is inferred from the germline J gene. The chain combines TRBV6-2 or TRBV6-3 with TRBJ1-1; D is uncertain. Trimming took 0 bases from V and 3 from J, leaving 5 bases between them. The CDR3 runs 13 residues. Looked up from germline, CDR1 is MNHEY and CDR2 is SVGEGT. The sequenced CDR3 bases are TGTGCCAGCAGTTACTCAGGGTACACTGAA. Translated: CASSYSGYTE. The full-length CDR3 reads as CASSYSGYTEAFF.

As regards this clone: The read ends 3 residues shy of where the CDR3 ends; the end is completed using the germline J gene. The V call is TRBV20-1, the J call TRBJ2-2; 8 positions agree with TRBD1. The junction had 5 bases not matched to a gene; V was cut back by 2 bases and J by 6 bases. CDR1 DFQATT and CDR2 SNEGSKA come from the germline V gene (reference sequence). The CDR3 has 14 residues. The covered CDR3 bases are TGCAGTGCTAGATCGGACAGGGATCCCGGGGAG. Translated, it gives CSARSDRDPGE. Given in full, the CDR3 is CSARSDRDPGELFF.